Presented here are 19 T cell receptor beta chains from one specimen sequenced in a study of T cell changes during pregnancy in multiple sclerosis. Produced via immunoSEQ multiplex PCR; TCRdb's table is partial and in-frame only. The sample records about 100,000 clones, about 90% being singletons. The sequenced sample was peripheral blood, obtained after pregnancy. The origin of the receptors is a female donor with multiple sclerosis, enrolled in a pregnancy study.

The chain joins TRBV19 to TRBJ2-1, with 10 bases that match TRBD2. CDR3 size: 16 residues. CDR1 LNHDA and CDR2 SQIVND come from the germline V gene (reference sequence). V was pared by 5 bases and J by 8 bases, with 12 bases of the junction left unmatched. This chain's CDR3 is CASSSRGSGGRDEQFF. The CDR3 DNA reads TGTGCCAGTAGTTCCCGGGGTAGCGGGGGGAGGGATGAGCAGTTCTTC.

The chain is built from TRBV21-1 and TRBJ1-5; TRBD1 is the table's D call and was not checked against the DNA. TRBV21-1 is shown as a pseudogene. The CDR3 length is 16 residues. CDR3 protein: CASSKRTDYSNQPQHF. CDR3 bases: TGTGCCAGCAGCAAACGAACAGATTATAGCAATCAGCCCCAGCATTTT.

The genes are TRBV7-3 and TRBJ2-1, with 9 bases lining up with TRBD2. Germline CDR1 and CDR2: SGHTA and FQGTGA. V gave up 5 bases and J gave up 1 base; unmatched junction bases: 3. CDR3 length: 15 residues. The CDR3 nucleotides read TGTGCCAGCAGCCTAAGCGGGGGGTCCTACAATGAGCAGTTCTTC. It codes for CASSLSGGSYNEQFF. Full variable domain (rest looked up from reference TRBV7-3 and TRBJ2-1): GAGVSQTPSNKVTEKGKYVELRCDPISGHTALYWYRQSLGQGPEFLIYFQGTGAADDSGLPNDRFFAVRPEGSVSTLKIQRTERGDSAVYLCASSLSGGSYNEQFFGPGTRLTVL.

The chain joins TRBV2 to TRBJ2-3; 9 nucleotides match TRBD2. V lost 4 bases and J lost 5; bases outside the gene matches: 7. The CDR3 is 15 residues long. CDR1 is SNHLY and CDR2 is FYNNEI in the germline V gene. CDR3 coding DNA: TGTGCCAGCAGTGCGAGGCGGGGGGGCCTAGATACGCAGTATTTT. This encodes CASSARRGGLDTQYF.

This chain joins TRBV28 and TRBJ2-3; 8 positions agree with TRBD1. The CDR3 has 15 residues. CDR1 and CDR2 (germline): MDHEN, SYDVKM. V shed 6 bases, J shed 2 bases, and the junction held 7 bases outside the gene matches. Here the CDR3 reads CASSQGQGPTDTQYF. The CDR3 DNA sequence: TGTGCCAGCAGCCAAGGACAGGGACCCACAGATACGCAGTATTTT.

The chain joins TRBV6-6 to TRBJ2-5; D may be TRBD2 (7 bases). Germline V lookup: CDR1 MNHNY, CDR2 SVGAGI (reference sequence). Trimming pared 2 bases from V and 4 bases from J, leaving 14 bases between. The CDR3 covers 15 residues. The CDR3 DNA sequence: TGTGCCAGCAGTTACACCTTGGGGGGGCGAGAGACCCAGTACTTC. This translates into CASSYTLGGRETQYF.

This clone was recorded a few times. J is TRBJ1-6 and V is TRBV25-1; 7 bases are a match to TRBD1. V shed 7 bases, J shed 5 bases, and the junction held 8 bases outside the gene matches. Germline lookup yields CDR1 MGHDK and CDR2 SYGVNS. CDR3 length: 15 residues. CDR3 sequence reads: CASNHRDSNNSPLHF. The CDR3 DNA reads as TGTGCCAGCAATCACCGGGACAGCAATAATTCACCCCTCCACTTT.

The chain recombines TRBV30 with TRBJ2-2, with TRBD1 as a possible D gene (6 bases). CDR3 length equals 14 residues. Germline V gives CDR1 GTSNPN, CDR2 SVGIG (reference sequence). V was trimmed by 4 bases and J by 5 bases, leaving 14 bases between them. The CDR3 DNA sequence: TGTGCCTGGATCGGGACAATCGGAACCGGGGAGCTGTTTTTT. Translating it yields CAWIGTIGTGELFF.

This chain uses TRBV18 with TRBJ2-7; 12 nucleotides line up with TRBD1. Germline V CDR1 and CDR2: KGHSH, LQKENI. With 2 bases clipped from V and 6 bases from J, the junction kept 8 bases outside the gene matches. The CDR3 is 16 residues long. CDR3 loop: CASSPVPGTGGGEQYF. The CDR3 DNA is TGTGCCAGCTCACCAGTTCCCGGGACAGGGGGCGGCGAGCAGTACTTC.

J is TRBJ2-7 and V is TRBV7-2, with TRBD2 as a possible D gene (6 bases). The germline gives CDR1 SGHTA, CDR2 FQGNSA. CDR3 length: 16 amino acids. V dropped 5 bases and J dropped 3 bases, with 20 bases sitting between them. CDR3 amino acids: CASSQTTAGSFYEQYF. CDR3 sequence (DNA): TGTGCCAGCAGCCAGACTACTGCGGGGTCTTTCTACGAGCAGTACTTC.

This sequence joins TRBV5-1 and TRBJ2-2, with 8 nucleotides matching TRBD2. The CDR3 contains 14 residues. Germline-derived CDR1 and CDR2 are SGHRS and YFSETQ. V lost 4 bases to trimming and J lost 6 bases; unmatched junction nucleotides: 5. CDR3 residues: CASSRGGRAGELFF. DNA for the CDR3: TGCGCCAGCAGCCGGGGGGGGAGGGCCGGGGAGCTGTTTTTT. Combining the CDR3 with reference TRBV5-1 and TRBJ2-2 gives the whole variable domain KAGVTQTPRYLIKTRGQQVTLSCSPISGHRSVSWYQQTPGQGLQFLFEYFSETQRNKGNFPGRFSGRQFSNSRSEMNVSTLELGDSALYLCASSRGGRAGELFFGEGSRLTVL.

This clone has a single count. The genes are TRBV9 and TRBJ2-1; 9 nucleotides align to TRBD1. Germline values: CDR1 SGDLS, CDR2 YYNGEE. The trim removed 2 bases at V and 7 bases at J, leaving 7 bases unmatched. This CDR3 is built from 15 residues. The CDR3 region is CASSVTGGVTNEQFF. The DNA of the CDR3 is TGTGCCAGCAGCGTGACAGGGGGTGTAACGAATGAGCAGTTCTTC.

V and J are TRBV19 and TRBJ2-1; TRBD1 agrees at 11 bases. CDR3 size: 16 residues. V was pared by 5 bases and J by 10 bases, with 13 bases of the junction left unmatched. CDR1 and CDR2 from the germline V gene are LNHDA and SQIVND (reference sequence). In DNA, the CDR3 is TGTGCCAGTAGTGGAACCGGGACAGGGGGGTTATGGGAGCAGTTCTTC. It yields the protein CASSGTGTGGLWEQFF.

The chain joins TRBV30 to TRBJ2-1; 14 bases match TRBD2. The V gene's germline CDR1 is GTSNPN and CDR2 SVGIG (reference sequence). The CDR3 loop spans 18 amino acids. The V segment lost 0 bases and the J segment 6 bases; nucleotides outside the gene matches: 10. The CDR3 DNA reads TGTGCCTGGAGTGTACACCGACTAGCGGGAGGGCCGGCCAATGAGCAGTTCTTC. Protein sequence: CAWSVHRLAGGPANEQFF. Filled out from reference TRBV30 and TRBJ2-1, the complete variable domain reads SQTIHQWPATLVQPVGSPLSLECTVEGTSNPNLYWYRQAAGRGLQLLFYSVGIGQISSEVPQNLSASRPQDRQFILSSKKLLLSDSGFYLCAWSVHRLAGGPANEQFFGPGTRLTVL.

V and J are TRBV9 and TRBJ2-7; TRBD1 aligns across 8 bases. This CDR3 spans 14 amino acids. V trimming: 3 bases; J trimming: 5 bases; junction bases outside the gene matches: 7. The V gene's germline CDR1 is SGDLS and CDR2 YYNGEE. The CDR3 nucleotides are TGTGCCAGCAGCGCGACAGGGGCCTTTGACGAGCAGTACTTC. Amino acids: CASSATGAFDEQYF.

The chain uses TRBV5-1 and TRBJ2-5; 14 positions match TRBD2. The CDR3 runs to 17 residues. Trimming at V came to 0 bases and at J to 7 bases, leaving 8 bases not matched to a gene. Germline values: CDR1 SGHRS, CDR2 YFSETQ. CDR3: CASSLAGTSGSHGTQYF. In DNA form, the CDR3 reads TGCGCCAGCAGCTTGGCGGGGACTAGCGGGAGTCATGGGACCCAGTACTTC.

The V and J genes are TRBV10-3 and TRBJ2-1; D may be TRBD2 (5 bases). V dropped 10 bases and J dropped 8 bases, with 9 bases sitting between them. This CDR3 contains 10 residues. Germline V gene lookup returns CDR1 ENHRY and CDR2 SYGVKD. The CDR3 DNA sequence: TGTGCCACCGCGGAGGATGAGCAGTTCTTC. Residues: CATAEDEQFF.

The rearrangement uses TRBV30 and TRBJ1-5, with TRBD1 as a possible D gene (6 bases). The CDR3 totals 15 residues. V dropped 0 bases and J dropped 1 base, with 10 bases sitting between them. The V gene's germline CDR1 is GTSNPN and CDR2 SVGIG (reference sequence). CDR3 region: CAWSVTGHSNQPQHF. The CDR3 DNA sequence: TGTGCCTGGAGTGTAACGGGACACAGCAATCAGCCCCAGCATTTT. Full variable domain (rest looked up from reference TRBV30 and TRBJ1-5): SQTIHQWPATLVQPVGSPLSLECTVEGTSNPNLYWYRQAAGRGLQLLFYSVGIGQISSEVPQNLSASRPQDRQFILSSKKLLLSDSGFYLCAWSVTGHSNQPQHFGDGTRLSIL.

The chain recombines TRBV5-6 with TRBJ1-2; D ambiguous. Between the trimmed V and J ends, which lost 1 base and 7 bases, there was a span of 14 bases. Per the germline V gene, CDR1 is SGHDT and CDR2 is YYEEEE. The CDR3 runs 14 residues. CDR3 region: CASSLYTSGGGYTF. Written as DNA, the CDR3 is TGTGCCAGCAGCTTGTATACGTCGGGAGGTGGCTACACCTTC.